These T cell receptor beta chains were read from a single sample in a study of immune heterogeneity within non-small cell lung tumors. TCRdb passed the multiplex PCR reads through MiXCR, listing each CDR3 protein once. The sample holds just under 3,000 distinct CDR3 sequences, about 25% seen once. The material sequenced was lung tumor tissue. The receptors stem from a female donor with non-small cell lung cancer. The CDR3 runs from the conserved cysteine through the conserved F or W. D genes are given only for firm matches.

V gene	D gene	J gene	CDR3 protein
TRBV20-1	TRBD1	TRBJ1-2	CSAPDRDYGYTF
TRBV6-2/TRBV6-3	NA	TRBJ2-1	CASSLAVSSYNEQFF
TRBV28	NA	TRBJ2-7	CASSPPGPKRDDEQYF
TRBV6-1	NA	TRBJ2-3	CASSVDGPSSGTQYF
TRBV6-2/TRBV6-3	NA	TRBJ1-5	CASTGSGNQPQHF
TRBV10-3	NA	TRBJ2-7	CAVSELGPNRYEQYF
TRBV3-1	TRBD1	TRBJ1-1	CASSQDPGQGVAFF
TRBV15	NA	TRBJ2-7	CATSRAQGIVGEQYF
TRBV30	TRBD2	TRBJ2-7	CAWSRAGEEDEQYF
TRBV13	TRBD1	TRBJ1-6	CASSLSLRTGKSPLHF
TRBV19	TRBD1	TRBJ1-1	CASRQGANTEAFF
TRBV7-2	NA	TRBJ1-1	CASRYGGPNTEAFF
TRBV30	NA	TRBJ2-2	CAWADGLNTGELFF
TRBV9	TRBD2	TRBJ2-5	CASSVDSGGVSQYF
TRBV18	NA	TRBJ1-2	CASSLISEGYGYTF
TRBV7-2	NA	TRBJ1-6	CASSPRANSPLHF
TRBV2	NA	TRBJ2-7	CASGLSSYEQYF
TRBV28	TRBD1	TRBJ2-7	CASRPLRQGVFSYEQYF
TRBV3-1	NA	TRBJ2-7	CASSQDQRSYEQYF
TRBV2	NA	TRBJ1-1	CASNPTGTTNTEAFF
TRBV20-1	NA	TRBJ1-3	CSGELQNTIYF
TRBV20-1	NA	TRBJ2-3	CSASSGRGTDTQYF
TRBV6-1	NA	TRBJ2-3	CASKSGADTQYF
TRBV30	NA	TRBJ2-1	CALRSYNEQFF
TRBV19	TRBD2	TRBJ2-2	CASSTGLAEGSGELFF
TRBV28	NA	TRBJ1-2	CASNLGQRYGYTF
TRBV6-1	NA	TRBJ2-7	CASSGQGKYEQYF
TRBV5-5	TRBD2	TRBJ2-5	CASSQTSSGRGETQYF